Reported below is one TCR beta chain. This specimen belongs to a study of T cell changes during pregnancy in multiple sclerosis. V lost 1 base and J 0 bases, leaving 7 bases between the germline ends. CDR3 length: 15 amino acids. In germline, CDR1 is LGHNA, CDR2 YNFKEQ. This table comes from immunoSEQ multiplex PCR, and its TCRdb copy is limited to in-frame clones, with some not included. The data contain over 25,000 clones, about 90% of them singletons. Sequencing used CD8+ T cells from peripheral blood mononuclear cells, obtained in the second trimester of pregnancy. This sequence originates from a female donor with multiple sclerosis, enrolled in a pregnancy study. The gene calls are TRBV4-2 and TRBJ2-1, with a possible D match to TRBD2 (6 bases). The DNA for the CDR3 is TGTGCCAGCAGCCAAGCGGGACTCTCCTACAATGAGCAGTTCTTC. Amino acids: CASSQAGLSYNEQFF.